What follows are 7 T cell receptor beta chains derived from one specimen sequenced in a study of PD-L1 blockade in urothelial cancer. Repertoires were generated with immunoSEQ multiplex PCR, while TCRdb's copy carries only in-frame clones and drops some. Of about 91,000 clones listed, 75% to 90% are singletons. Stated time point: peripheral blood 6 weeks after treatment start. Sequenced material: PBMCs, taken around atezolizumab (anti-PD-L1) treatment. The receptors stem from a man in his 70s with urothelial cancer.

J is TRBJ1-1 and V is TRBV7-8; no clear D. The V gene's germline CDR1 is SGHVS and CDR2 FQNEAQ. V dropped 7 bases and J dropped 0 bases, with 12 bases sitting between them. The CDR3 sequence is 14 residues long. The chain's CDR3 is CASTSNRMNTEAFF. CDR3 nucleotides: TGTGCCAGCACTTCTAATCGAATGAACACTGAAGCTTTCTTT. The full variable domain, with the rest looked up from reference TRBV7-8 and TRBJ1-1, is GAGVSQSPRYKVAKRGQDVALRCDPISGHVSLFWYQQALGQGPEFLTYFQNEAQLDKSGLPSDRFFAERPEGSVSTLKIQRTQQEDSAVYLCASTSNRMNTEAFFGQGTRLTVV.

This clone was found a few times. V gene TRBV2 combines with J gene TRBJ1-1; D perhaps matches TRBD1 (6 bases). CDR3 length: 13 amino acids. With 6 bases removed from V and 1 base from J, the gap between germline ends came to 9 bases. CDR1 and CDR2 from the germline V gene are SNHLY and FYNNEI. Here the CDR3 DNA reads TGTGCCAGCAGCCTACAGGGGAACACTGAAGCTTTCTTT. It specifies CASSLQGNTEAFF.

The J gene is TRBJ1-5, the V gene TRBV18; 8 bases are shared with TRBD1. The CDR3 has 14 amino acids. J gave up 7 bases and V 3 bases, and 5 bases lay outside the gene matches. CDR1 KGHSH and CDR2 LQKENI come from the germline V gene. The CDR3 spells CASSPTGEVQPQHF. CDR3 in DNA: TGTGCCAGCTCACCGACAGGGGAGGTCCAGCCCCAGCATTTT.

The chain links TRBV11-3 to TRBJ1-1; TRBD1 is a possible D gene (6 bases). Germline CDR1 and CDR2: SGHNT and YENEEA. The length of the CDR3 is 12 residues. Trimming removed 1 base at V and 8 bases at J, with 8 bases between. The CDR3 here is CASSLGGGEAFF. The DNA of the CDR3 is TGTGCCAGCAGCTTAGGGGGGGGCGAAGCTTTCTTT.

The chain uses TRBV7-2 and TRBJ2-1; no firm D call. CDR3 length: 14 amino acids. The germline CDR1 and CDR2 sequences are SGHTA and FQGNSA. Trimming removed 3 bases from V and 7 bases from J, with 13 bases in between. The DNA of the CDR3 is TGTGCCAGCAGCTTGGTGGCAAACGTGAATGAGCAGTTCTTC. As protein: CASSLVANVNEQFF.

The V and J genes are TRBV6-1 and TRBJ2-7; TRBD1 agrees at 9 bases. CDR1 and CDR2 from the germline V gene are MNHNS and SASEGT. Trimming at V came to 7 bases and at J to 3 bases, leaving 10 bases not matched to a gene. This CDR3 contains 15 residues. The CDR3 nucleotides read TGTGCCAGCACCCCGGACAGGGGTGCTTTCTACGAGCAGTACTTC. Translated, it gives CASTPDRGAFYEQYF.

This chain uses TRBV11-2 with TRBJ2-3; a weak D match, TRBD1 (5 bases). Germline CDR1 SGHAT, CDR2 FQNNGV. V lost 4 bases, J lost 5 bases, and 13 bases lay in between. The length of the CDR3 is 14 residues. In DNA form, the CDR3 reads TGTGCCAGCAGCTCGCCCCTCAGGGTAGATACGCAGTATTTT. This gives the protein CASSSPLRVDTQYF.